Listed below are T cell receptor beta chains from one sample, sequenced in a study of beta chain features in type 1 diabetes. Here immunoSEQ multiplex PCR was the method, and the copy in TCRdb shows in-frame clones only, minus some. The sample carries about 280,000 clones, 15% recorded once. Input material: naive CD4+ T cells from blood. All receptors come from a young man with type 1 diabetes. Both conserved end residues are part of each CDR3. D genes are given only for firm matches. Rows give clone size only sometimes, using once, few, many, or a class for an expanded clone.

j_call v_call clone_size d_call cdr3_aa cdr3_nt
TRBJ2-3 TRBV7-8 few TRBD1 CASRGQGTDTQYF TGTGCCAGTAGAGGACAGGGCACAGATACGCAGTATTTT
TRBJ2-7 TRBV2 . TRBD1 CASGSGGSNEQYF TGTGCCAGCGGGTCAGGGGGAAGTAACGAGCAGTACTTC
TRBJ2-7 TRBV23-1 . . CASSLSQTGNTYEQYF TGCGCCAGCAGTCTCTCCCAGACAGGAAACACCTACGAGCAGTACTTC
TRBJ2-4 TRBV28 . TRBD2 CASSLLLTSGSNIQYF TGTGCCAGCAGTTTACTTCTAACTAGCGGGAGCAACATTCAGTACTTC
TRBJ2-7 TRBV7-2 few TRBD2 CASSWTSGGAVSSYEQYF TGTGCCAGCAGCTGGACTAGCGGGGGGGCCGTGAGCTCCTACGAGCAGTACTTC
TRBJ1-3 TRBV25-1 . TRBD1 CASSRGRGSGNTIYF TGTGCCAGCAGTAGGGGCAGGGGGTCTGGAAACACCATATATTTT
TRBJ2-7 TRBV29-1 few . CSVGGVLAYEQYF TGCAGCGTTGGGGGGGTACTTGCCTACGAGCAGTACTTC
TRBJ1-1 TRBV7-2 . . CASTPGFANTEAFF TGTGCCAGCACCCCGGGATTCGCCAACACTGAAGCTTTCTTT
TRBJ1-1 TRBV5-1 few . CASNGVRAGTEAFF TGCGCCAGCAATGGCGTGAGGGCGGGCACTGAAGCTTTCTTT
TRBJ2-3 TRBV5-6 few . CASSLWGERQYF TGTGCCAGCAGCTTGTGGGGAGAGAGGCAGTATTTT
TRBJ2-3 TRBV30 . . CAWSLQADTQYF TGTGCCTGGAGTTTACAAGCAGATACGCAGTATTTT
TRBJ2-7 TRBV7-2 few TRBD2 CASSLAGRRASGGTEQYF TGTGCCAGCAGCTTAGCGGGCCGACGAGCTAGCGGGGGGACCGAGCAGTACTTC
TRBJ2-3 TRBV5-6 . . CASSSQAPDTQYF TGTGCCAGCAGCTCCCAAGCCCCAGATACGCAGTATTTT
TRBJ1-4 TRBV30 . . CAWSGGVATNEKLFF TGTGCCTGGAGTGGGGGCGTCGCAACTAATGAAAAACTGTTTTTT
TRBJ2-5 TRBV5-1 few TRBD2 CASTSSGETQYF TGCGCCAGCACATCTAGCGGAGAGACCCAGTACTTC
TRBJ2-7 TRBV15 . . CATGSGYYEQYF TGTGCCACCGGTAGCGGCTACTACGAGCAGTACTTC
TRBJ2-7 TRBV10-3 . . CATRTGAGEQYF TGTGCCACCCGGACCGGGGCGGGAGAGCAGTACTTC
TRBJ1-2 TRBV2 . . CASRPTGSYLGGYTF TGTGCCAGCAGGCCCACAGGGTCCTATTTAGGAGGCTACACCTTC
TRBJ2-2 TRBV28 few . CASSPQWQGWNTGELFF TGTGCCAGCAGTCCCCAATGGCAGGGATGGAACACCGGGGAGCTGTTTTTT
TRBJ2-7 TRBV30 few TRBD2 CAWSGGLAGAYEQYF TGTGCCTGGAGTGGTGGGCTAGCGGGAGCCTACGAGCAGTACTTC
TRBJ2-7 TRBV4-1 . . CASSVDFNGVASYEQYF TGCGCCAGCAGCGTCGACTTTAACGGGGTGGCGTCCTACGAGCAGTACTTC
TRBJ1-1 TRBV7-9 few TRBD1 CASSYARQGVTEAFF TGTGCCAGCAGCTACGCGCGACAGGGTGTCACTGAAGCTTTCTTT
TRBJ2-1 TRBV25-1 few TRBD2 CASSNPLGIAGGHNEQFF TGTGCCAGCAGTAACCCTTTGGGAATAGCGGGAGGTCACAATGAGCAGTTCTTC
TRBJ1-2 TRBV30 few . CAWSVAVFAYGYTF TGTGCCTGGAGTGTGGCAGTTTTTGCCTATGGCTACACCTTC
TRBJ2-7 TRBV29-1 few . CSVDLGYEQYF TGCAGCGTGGACTTGGGCTACGAGCAGTACTTC
TRBJ2-5 TRBV5-4 few TRBD2 CASSFVTSGGAETQYF TGTGCCAGCAGCTTTGTGACTAGCGGGGGGGCGGAGACCCAGTACTTC
TRBJ1-2 TRBV28 . TRBD1 CASKKGQGFYGGYGYTF TGTGCCAGCAAGAAGGGACAGGGGTTTTATGGCGGCTATGGCTACACCTTC
TRBJ2-3 TRBV27 few . CASSPLPGDTQYF TGTGCCAGCAGTCCGCTCCCGGGGGATACGCAGTATTTT
TRBJ2-7 TRBV29-1 . TRBD2 CSVLSGSSLSEQYF TGCAGCGTTCTAAGCGGGAGTTCTTTAAGCGAGCAGTACTTC
TRBJ2-5 TRBV5-1 few TRBD2 CASSLRLTSGREETQYF TGCGCCAGCAGCCTACGCCTGACTAGCGGGAGGGAAGAGACCCAGTACTTC
TRBJ2-1 TRBV12-1 few . CASSLTSGNFEQFF TGTGCCAGCAGCTTAACTAGCGGGAACTTTGAGCAGTTCTTC
TRBJ2-5 TRBV5-4 few . CASRLDRTEGTQYF TGTGCCAGCAGGTTGGACAGAACGGAGGGGACCCAGTACTTC
TRBJ2-6 TRBV5-1 . TRBD2 CASSLGGSPGANVLTF TGCGCCAGCAGCTTGGGCGGGAGTCCTGGGGCCAACGTCCTGACTTTC
TRBJ1-1 TRBV7-9 few . CASSLNSGTEAFF TGTGCCAGCAGCTTAAACAGCGGCACTGAAGCTTTCTTT
TRBJ2-1 TRBV11-2 few TRBD2 CASSLALSASGYNEQFF TGTGCCAGCAGCTTAGCTTTGAGCGCTAGCGGCTACAATGAGCAGTTCTTC
TRBJ1-5 TRBV19 few . CASGMTVNQPQHF TGTGCCAGTGGAATGACAGTCAATCAGCCCCAGCATTTT
TRBJ2-7 TRBV2 . TRBD1 CASSLTAGGSYEQYF TGTGCCAGCAGTCTTACCGCAGGGGGCTCCTACGAGCAGTACTTC
TRBJ1-1 TRBV18 . . CASSPRTDSEAFF TGTGCCAGCTCACCCCGGACAGATTCCGAAGCTTTCTTT
TRBJ1-1 TRBV30 . . CAWSTFEMNTEAFF TGTGCCTGGAGTACCTTTGAGATGAACACTGAAGCTTTCTTT
TRBJ1-2 TRBV30 . . CAWNGGASGYTF TGTGCCTGGAACGGAGGAGCTTCTGGCTACACCTTC
TRBJ1-6 TRBV30 few TRBD1 CAWKQQGLDSPLHF TGTGCCTGGAAACAACAGGGGTTAGATTCACCCCTCCACTTT
TRBJ2-3 TRBV5-1 . TRBD2 CASSSKPSGVRDTQYF TGCGCCAGCAGCTCAAAGCCTAGCGGGGTCAGGGATACGCAGTATTTT
TRBJ1-1 TRBV5-1 . TRBD1 CASSSGQGANTEAFF TGCGCCAGCAGCAGCGGACAGGGGGCAAACACTGAAGCTTTCTTT